The 27 T cell receptor beta chains below come from one sample, sequenced in a study of shared clonotypes between healthy human individuals. Sequenced by immunoSEQ multiplex PCR; TCRdb stores in-frame clones only, minus some. The sample carries more than 2 million clones, roughly 96% recorded once. Sequencing was performed on naive CD4+ T cells sorted from blood. Subset defined: CD45RA+ positively selected. Receptor source: a man between 18 and 35 years old in good health.

The rearrangement uses TRBV5-1 and TRBJ1-1, with a weak D call TRBD1 (6 bases). Germline values: CDR1 SGHRS, CDR2 YFSETQ. V was pared by 6 bases and J by 2 bases, with 17 bases between. This CDR3 is built from 15 residues. The CDR3 DNA reads as TGCGCCAGCACCGAATCGACAGGTTCCAACACTGAAGCTTTCTTT. Its translation: CASTESTGSNTEAFF.

The chain combines TRBV11-2 with TRBJ2-7; weak D call: TRBD2 (5 bases). V was trimmed by 1 base and J by 6 bases, leaving 13 bases between them. The germline V gene encodes CDR1 SGHAT and CDR2 FQNNGV. This CDR3 is built from 14 residues. The CDR3 spells CASSLGRDVGEQYF. The CDR3 DNA reads TGTGCCAGCAGCTTAGGACGGGATGTCGGCGAGCAGTACTTC.

The rearrangement joins TRBV6-1 to TRBJ1-2; D is perhaps TRBD1 (5 bases). The germline gives CDR1 MNHNS, CDR2 SASEGT. The CDR3 sequence is 14 residues long. Trimming pared 7 bases from V and 7 bases from J, leaving 19 bases between. The CDR3 DNA follows: TGTGCCAGCATGAATCGTGGGGGGAGGTCTGGCTACACCTTC. Its translation is CASMNRGGRSGYTF.

CDR3 nucleotides: TGCGCCAGCAGCCAAGATCAGGGGGCAGGGGAAAAACTGTTTTTT. Protein: CASSQDQGAGEKLFF. This rearrangement joins TRBV4-1 to TRBJ1-4; TRBD1 matches 8 bases. The germline V gene encodes CDR1 MGHRA and CDR2 YSYEKL. V trimming: 0 bases; J trimming: 8 bases; junction bases outside the gene matches: 5. The CDR3 has 15 residues.

The chain combines TRBV30 with TRBJ1-4, with D possibly TRBD1 on 5 matching bases. Trimming left V 0 bases short and J 6 bases short, with 17 bases between. Germline loops: CDR1 GTSNPN, CDR2 SVGIG (reference sequence). There are 16 residues in the CDR3. The chain's CDR3 is CAWSVPGHWKDEKLFF. The CDR3 DNA is TGTGCCTGGAGTGTACCAGGACATTGGAAGGATGAAAAACTGTTTTTT. The full variable domain, in which reference TRBV30 and TRBJ1-4 provide the parts outside the CDR3, is SQTIHQWPATLVQPVGSPLSLECTVEGTSNPNLYWYRQAAGRGLQLLFYSVGIGQISSEVPQNLSASRPQDRQFILSSKKLLLSDSGFYLCAWSVPGHWKDEKLFFGSGTQLSVL.

This clone was counted a single time. V gene TRBV10-1 combines with J gene TRBJ2-7, with TRBD1 identical over 9 bases. V was clipped by 8 bases and J by 5 bases; unmatched bases: 10. The CDR3 loop spans 14 amino acids. CDR1 and CDR2 (germline): WNHNN, SYGVQD (reference sequence). CDR3 nucleotides: TGCGCCAGCTCTACCGGGACAGGGCCAAACGAGCAGTACTTC. Protein product: CASSTGTGPNEQYF.

This sequence joins TRBV11-2 and TRBJ1-2, with 9 bases fitting TRBD1. The CDR3 contains 17 residues. J lost 4 bases, V lost 4 bases, and 13 bases had no gene match. Germline CDR1 is SGHAT and CDR2 is FQNNGV. The CDR3 bases are TGTGCCAGCAGCTCTTGGACAGGGGCCCCTTCACGCTATGGCTACACCTTC. Residues: CASSSWTGAPSRYGYTF.

The chain recombines TRBV10-3 with TRBJ2-7, with 10 bases that match TRBD1. Losses at the gene ends were 3 bases for V and 5 bases for J; bases not matched to a gene: 7. The CDR3 is 15 amino acids. The germline V gene has CDR1 ENHRY and CDR2 SYGVKD. The CDR3 loop reads CAISDPGQGYNEQYF. CDR3 bases: TGTGCCATCAGTGACCCGGGACAGGGGTACAACGAGCAGTACTTC.

This sequence joins TRBV4-1 and TRBJ2-7, with D tentatively TRBD1 (5 bases). Germline-derived CDR1 and CDR2 are MGHRA and YSYEKL. This CDR3 has 17 amino acids. Deletions cut 0 bases from V and 3 bases from J, with 18 bases between. CDR3: CASSQDRWWGTGYEQYF. The CDR3 region has the DNA TGCGCCAGCAGCCAAGATAGGTGGTGGGGCACCGGCTACGAGCAGTACTTC.

For this clone: The same CDR3 also results from other DNA sequences found in this sample. The genes are TRBV30 and TRBJ2-3; D gene ambiguous. Germline V lookup: CDR1 GTSNPN, CDR2 SVGIG (reference sequence). The CDR3 is made up of 12 amino acids. Trimming removed 0 bases from V and 2 bases from J, with 3 bases in between. The CDR3 DNA follows: TGTGCCTGGAGTGTTTACACAGATACGCAGTATTTT. This sequence encodes CAWSVYTDTQYF.

The rearrangement joins TRBV11-2 to TRBJ2-2; no clear D gene. Looked up from germline, CDR1 is SGHAT and CDR2 is FQNNGV. The CDR3 has 14 amino acids. V dropped 8 bases and J dropped 5 bases, with 15 bases sitting between them. The CDR3 sequence is CASSGVVGTGELFF. The CDR3 DNA reads as TGTGCCAGCTCCGGAGTAGTCGGGACCGGGGAGCTGTTTTTT.

As concerns this clone: The identical CDR3 is also encoded by other nucleotide sequences in the sample. This chain uses TRBV10-3 with TRBJ1-1, with 7 nucleotides matching TRBD1. V shed 10 bases, J shed 0 bases, and the junction held 2 bases outside the gene matches. The CDR3 has 12 amino acids. CDR1 is ENHRY and CDR2 is SYGVKD in the germline V gene. DNA of the CDR3: TGTGCCACCGGACAGGTGAACACTGAAGCTTTCTTT. It codes for CATGQVNTEAFF.

J is TRBJ1-3 and V is TRBV7-8, with TRBD1 matching over 9 bases. This CDR3 is built from 16 residues. Germline CDR1 is SGHVS and CDR2 is FQNEAQ. After removal of 0 bases from V and 6 bases from J, the junction contained 6 bases not matched to a gene. The DNA for the CDR3 is TGTGCCAGCAGCTTAGCTAAAACAGGGGGCGAAAACACCATATATTTT. Translating gives CASSLAKTGGENTIYF.

This clone has only one observation. The V call is TRBV7-6, the J call TRBJ2-7; 16 nucleotides line up with TRBD2. Unmatched junction bases numbered 4, after V lost 5 bases and J lost 9 bases. The CDR3 is 14 residues long. CDR1 SGHVS and CDR2 FNYEAQ come from the germline V gene. The CDR3 sequence: CASSGTSGGAGQYF. CDR3 nucleotide sequence: TGTGCCAGCAGCGGGACTAGCGGGGGGGCAGGGCAGTACTTC.

The chain combines TRBV30 with TRBJ1-1; possibly TRBD1 for D (5 bases). Germline V gives CDR1 GTSNPN, CDR2 SVGIG (reference sequence). The CDR3 is 14 residues long. V was trimmed by 4 bases and J by 0 bases, leaving 12 bases between them. The CDR3 DNA sequence: TGTGCCTGGAACCGAGGGGTCATGAACACTGAAGCTTTCTTT. It specifies CAWNRGVMNTEAFF.

The rearrangement links TRBV7-9 to TRBJ2-7, with a tentative D call TRBD2 (6 bases). There are 13 residues in the CDR3. The germline V and J ends were trimmed by 6 bases and 6 bases, with 15 bases remaining between them. Germline V gene lookup returns CDR1 SEHNR and CDR2 FQNEAQ (reference sequence). CDR3 nucleotide sequence: TGTGCCAGCAGGGGCCGGGACTGGACCGAGCAGTACTTC. It is translated as CASRGRDWTEQYF.

CDR3 nucleotide sequence: TGTGCCAGCAGTCTGCCCCATCTGACCCAGCATTTT. Translating gives CASSLPHLTQHF. This chain links TRBV28 with TRBJ1-5; D is undetermined. V lost 5 bases, J lost 11 bases, and 13 bases lay in between. Germline lookup yields CDR1 MDHEN and CDR2 SYDVKM. The length of the CDR3 is 12 residues.

Note on this clone: The same CDR3 also results from other DNA sequences found in this sample. J is TRBJ1-1 and V is TRBV5-1; D is perhaps TRBD1 (6 bases). V lost 0 bases, J lost 4 bases, and 10 bases lay in between. CDR3 length equals 14 residues. Germline V gene data show CDR1 as SGHRS and CDR2 as YFSETQ. The CDR3 DNA reads as TGCGCCAGCAGCTTGGGGGGGCCGGGCACTGAAGCTTTCTTT. It specifies CASSLGGPGTEAFF.

The gene calls are TRBV9 and TRBJ1-2; no firm D call. The germline CDR1 and CDR2 sequences are SGDLS and YYNGEE. This CDR3 comprises 15 residues. V was trimmed by 1 base and J by 4 bases, leaving 14 bases between them. The DNA for the CDR3 is TGTGCCAGCAGCGTAAGAGAGGAGTCTAGCTATGGCTACACCTTC. Protein: CASSVREESSYGYTF.

CDR3 DNA: TGTGCCAGCAGTGCTCAGGGATACGGCTACGAGCAGTACTTC. Protein: CASSAQGYGYEQYF. The chain carries TRBV2 and TRBJ2-7; possible D gene TRBD1, 5 bases. V dropped 4 bases and J dropped 3 bases, with 13 bases sitting between them. From germline, CDR1 is SNHLY and CDR2 FYNNEI. CDR3 length: 14 amino acids.

The chain recombines TRBV19 with TRBJ1-2; the D is unclear. CDR3 length: 12 residues. The V and J ends lost 5 bases and 10 bases respectively, with 14 bases between them. Germline V gives CDR1 LNHDA, CDR2 SQIVND (reference sequence). The CDR3 bases are TGTGCCAGTAGTTCATACCCCGCTGACTACACCTTC. Protein product: CASSSYPADYTF.

A word on this clone: This sequence may be a read error, since a much larger clone differs from it by one base. The sample holds other DNA sequences that translate to the same CDR3. J is TRBJ1-2 and V is TRBV5-6; D is unresolved. V was cut by 0 bases and J by 3 bases, with 6 bases left in between. CDR1 and CDR2 (germline): SGHDT, YYEEEE. The CDR3 runs to 13 residues. In DNA, the CDR3 is TGTGCCAGCAGCTTGGAAGGGTACTATGGCTACACCTTC. Amino acids: CASSLEGYYGYTF. Filled out from reference TRBV5-6 and TRBJ1-2, the complete variable domain reads DAGVTQSPTHLIKTRGQQVTLRCSPKSGHDTVSWYQQALGQGPQFIFQYYEEEERQRGNFPDRFSGHQFPNYSSELNVNALLLGDSALYLCASSLEGYYGYTFGSGTRLTVV.

The rearrangement links TRBV9 to TRBJ2-3, with 11 bases fitting TRBD2. Germline CDR1 reads SGDLS; CDR2 reads YYNGEE. CDR3 length: 16 amino acids. V dropped 3 bases and J dropped 1; count of bases not matched to a gene: 4. DNA for the CDR3: TGTGCCAGCAGCGAGTCGGGACTAGCGGGCACAGATACGCAGTATTTT. Translation: CASSESGLAGTDTQYF.

The genes are TRBV5-1 and TRBJ2-7, with D unresolved. Germline lookup yields CDR1 SGHRS and CDR2 YFSETQ. V lost 2 bases and J 2 bases, leaving 11 bases between the germline ends. The CDR3 loop spans 14 amino acids. The CDR3 reads CASSLPSNAYEQYF. Written as DNA, the CDR3 is TGCGCCAGCAGCTTACCTTCCAACGCCTACGAGCAGTACTTC.

This chain's CDR3 is CASTLSSRGGPPVKGWQYF. Here the CDR3 DNA reads TGCGCCAGCACCCTGTCCTCTCGCGGGGGCCCTCCCGTGAAGGGTTGGCAGTATTTT. This chain joins TRBV5-1 and TRBJ2-3; D is perhaps TRBD2 (7 bases). V was shortened by 6 bases and J by 11 bases, with 37 bases between the two germline ends. The germline CDR1 and CDR2 sequences are SGHRS and YFSETQ. The CDR3 is made up of 19 amino acids.

V is TRBV7-6 and J is TRBJ2-1, with D perhaps TRBD2 (6 bases). This CDR3 has 14 amino acids. V was clipped by 5 bases and J by 6 bases, with 14 bases between them. The germline gives CDR1 SGHVS, CDR2 FNYEAQ. CDR3 region: CASSQGLSFNEQFF. The CDR3 nucleotides read TGTGCCAGCAGCCAGGGACTCTCTTTCAATGAGCAGTTCTTC.

The V call is TRBV7-9, the J call TRBJ1-4, with D maybe TRBD1 (6 bases). Germline CDR1 and CDR2: SEHNR and FQNEAQ (reference sequence). Trimming stripped 1 base from V and 7 bases from J, with 13 bases between. This CDR3 comprises 15 residues. CDR3 bases: TGTGCCAGCAGCTTAGAACACGGGGGGGCTGAAAAACTGTTTTTT. It codes for CASSLEHGGAEKLFF.